This T cell receptor (beta chain) was observed in a study of T cells in Graves' hyperthyroidism and ophthalmopathy (dated by TCRdb to about 2019). In the study overall: Peripheral blood was collected at initial diagnosis, before any treatment. Prospective prediction of ophthalmopathy was tested in an independent validation cohort of fewer than 20 hyperthyroidism patients and approximately 17 patients who later progressed to ophthalmopathy. The 90 to 100 discovery patients were randomly divided into training and test sets at a 7:3 ratio. In several Graves' hyperthyroidism patients, the study also compared T-cell repertoires from thyroid tissue with T-cell repertoires from blood. TCR V-J signatures able to tell the groups apart were searched for in a discovery cohort of some 100 patients, of whom 40 to 45 had Graves' ophthalmopathy and about 55 had stable Graves' hyperthyroidism. After blood sampling, hyperthyroidism patients were treated with methimazole at a starting dose of 30 mg daily, and ophthalmopathy patients were treated with high-dose intravenous methylprednisolone. The paper describes TCR Vbeta CDR3 sequencing of around 130 peripheral blood samples, made up of 43 ophthalmopathy patients, roughly 75 hyperthyroidism patients and roughly 17 progressor patients. The full study reports these points: A model built on a 13 V-J signature distinguished ophthalmopathy from stable hyperthyroidism, reaching 85% to 90% sensitivity and 81% to 83% specificity in cross-validation and 80%/75% in testing. No statistical method was used to set the sample size in advance, and investigators knew the group allocation. In validation, progression to ophthalmopathy was predicted by the model with roughly 71% sensitivity and approximately 78% specificity, a median of about 6.4 months before onset. Most expanded thyroid clonotypes (frequency above 0.001) were also detected in blood, a finding suggesting that blood repertoires may reflect thyroid immune responses.

This clonotype came up many times. The antigen it binds to is not known. Base quality data are lacking; no much larger clone is found one base away. A patient counted as having stable Graves' hyperthyroidism if no progression to ophthalmopathy occurred over 18 months of follow-up. Hyperthyroidism patients were newly diagnosed, had a disease duration of under 2 months, and were aged 18 to 65 years. Patients with uncontrolled infections, other autoimmune diseases, pregnancy or lactation were excluded. Diagnoses were established on the basis of clinical symptoms, serum thyroxine and TRAb, thyroid ultrasound, and orbital computed tomography. Ficoll-Paque density gradient centrifugation was used to isolate PBMCs from 9.5 to 10 ml of fresh peripheral blood. Total RNA was extracted with Trizol reagent, and quality was checked on an Agilent 2100 Bioanalyzer. Based on the germline V gene (reference sequence), the CDR1 and CDR2 sequences are LGHDT and YNNKEL. The germline V and J ends show losses of 4 bases and 11 bases respectively, and no gene match explains 12 bases of the junction. From the cysteine through the phenylalanine, the CDR3 covers 14 amino acids. This entry keeps only the CDR3 DNA: 42 bases, framed from base 1.

The TCR beta CDR3 regions were amplified from the RNA transcripts. The TCR CDR3 was subjected to a first round of RT-PCR using the HTBI primer set and the Qiagen OneStep RT-PCR kit. The libraries were constructed in a second round of multiplex PCR and then size-selected and purified. The libraries were sequenced on an Illumina HiSeq2000 using paired-end 100 bp reads. As for the authors' bioinformatics: SOAPnuke was used to process the raw data, removing reads that contained adapters or uncalled bases, had a mean Phred below 15, or lacked an exact match to the constant primer or identifier. High-quality paired reads were merged with COPE v1.2.5, and unique nucleotide sequences were defined as clonotypes. Clonotypes were aligned to IMGT TRBV, TRBD and TRBJ reference segments using MiTCR v1.1. The analysis was restricted to V-J combinations with a frequency above 0.0001, which together covered 98% to 99.2% of the repertoires. The TCS score was defined as the ratio of F50 (clonal expansion) to E x V (chaos), calculated using BLOSUM62-based TCRdist between CDR3 peptides within each V-J. Welch's t-statistics and random forest reduced roughly 540 V-J features to around 14, which were used in a naive Bayes classifier (R e1071). TCRdb applied fastp at Q25 and MiXCR to the public reads, then kept only in-frame beta chains. For every CDR3 protein sequence, its rows merge into one entry that carries the most common genes and DNA. The V and J calls were determined by TCRdb, not by the authors. The sample has roughly 630,000 distinct CDR3 sequences on record, around 16% of them singletons. Roughly 6.6% of the sample goes to the ten largest clones.

Sequencing was performed on blood. The receptor chain draws on TRBV3-1 and TRBJ1-1; TRBD1 aligns with 8 central bases. This TCR was sampled from a woman in her twenties or thirties with Graves' hyperthyroidism. The nucleotide sequence reads TGTGCCAGCAGCCCCTCGTCCGACAGGGGCTGGGCTTTCTTT. Its protein is CASSPSSDRGWAFF.